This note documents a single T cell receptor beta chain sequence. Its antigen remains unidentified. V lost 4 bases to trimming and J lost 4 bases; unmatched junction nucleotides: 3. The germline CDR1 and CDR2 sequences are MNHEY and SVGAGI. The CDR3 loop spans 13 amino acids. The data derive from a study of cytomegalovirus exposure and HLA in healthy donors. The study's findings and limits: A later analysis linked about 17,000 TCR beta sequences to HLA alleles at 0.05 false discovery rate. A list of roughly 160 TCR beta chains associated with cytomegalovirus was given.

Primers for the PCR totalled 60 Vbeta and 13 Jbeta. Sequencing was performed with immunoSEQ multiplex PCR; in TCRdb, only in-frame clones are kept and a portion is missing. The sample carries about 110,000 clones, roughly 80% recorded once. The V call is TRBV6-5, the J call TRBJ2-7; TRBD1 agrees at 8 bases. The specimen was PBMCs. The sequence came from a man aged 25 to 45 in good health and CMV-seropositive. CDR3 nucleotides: TGTGCCAGCAGTTCCGGGACAGGATACGAGCAGTACTTC. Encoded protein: CASSSGTGYEQYF.